These 6 T cell receptor beta chains were sequenced from one sample in a study of T-cell reconstitution after alpha-beta-depleted transplantation in children. Molecular barcoding with unique molecular identifiers was used for the TCRbeta library. TCRdb passed the PCR reads through MiXCR, listing each CDR3 protein once. The table includes around 580,000 distinct CDR3 sequences, about 21% detected once. Source: PBMCs, mostly from graft donor cells, taken 360 days after TCRalphabeta/CD19-depleted stem cell transplant. These receptors were obtained from a boy younger than two who had a stem cell transplant for acute myeloid leukemia, so the T cells may come from the graft donor.

This chain joins TRBV13 and TRBJ2-7, with TRBD2 as a possible D gene (5 bases). The CDR3 totals 11 residues. V was pared by 3 bases and J by 6 bases, with 6 bases between. Germline-derived CDR1 and CDR2 are PRHDT and FYEKMQ (reference sequence). CDR3 residues: CASSFAGEQYF. The DNA for the CDR3 is TGTGCCAGCAGCTTCGCGGGCGAGCAGTACTTC.

This clonotype was seen a few times. This chain joins TRBV7-9 and TRBJ2-5, with 8 nucleotides matching TRBD1. J lost 5 bases, V lost 4 bases, and 9 bases had no gene match. The V gene's germline CDR1 is SEHNR and CDR2 FQNEAQ (reference sequence). The CDR3 is made up of 15 amino acids. The CDR3 DNA reads as TGTGCCAGCAGCTCGTGGGACAGGAGGGATGAGACCCAGTACTTC. Protein sequence: CASSSWDRRDETQYF.

This clonotype appeared a few times. This chain connects TRBV25-1 to TRBJ2-5, with a tentative D call TRBD2 (7 bases). The V and J ends lost 5 bases and 2 bases respectively, with 18 bases between them. Germline values: CDR1 MGHDK, CDR2 SYGVNS. The CDR3 is made up of 16 amino acids. In DNA, the CDR3 is TGTGCCAGCAGTCCCTTTAACGGGGGGCCGCAAGAGACCCAGTACTTC. Protein: CASSPFNGGPQETQYF.

A few counts support this clonotype. The rearrangement links TRBV10-3 to TRBJ2-1; 10 positions match TRBD2. Looked up from germline, CDR1 is ENHRY and CDR2 is SYGVKD. The ends lost 2 bases at V and 0 bases at J; junction bases unmatched: 4. This CDR3 spans 17 amino acids. CDR3 amino acids: CAISEPGLAFSYNEQFF. The CDR3 coding sequence is TGTGCCATCAGTGAGCCGGGACTAGCGTTCTCCTACAATGAGCAGTTCTTC.

The V and J genes are TRBV25-1 and TRBJ1-2; TRBD1 might be the D (6 bases). CDR1 and CDR2 from the germline V gene are MGHDK and SYGVNS. With 3 bases removed from V and 2 bases from J, the gap between germline ends came to 13 bases. The CDR3 has 15 amino acids. In DNA, the CDR3 is TGTGCCAGCAGTGATATGGCAGGGGCAAACTATGGCTACACCTTC. Its protein is CASSDMAGANYGYTF.

This clonotype was seen many times. The V and J genes are TRBV6-4 and TRBJ2-1; D gene ambiguous. The V end lost 2 bases, the J end lost 12 bases, and 11 bases lay between the germline ends. The germline gives CDR1 MRHNA, CDR2 SNTAGT. This CDR3 is built from 12 residues. The CDR3 bases are TGTGCCAGCAGTGACGGCAGGCAAAGGCAGTTCTTC. This codes for CASSDGRQRQFF.